Included here is one T cell receptor (beta chain) sequence, with context. Antigen: not known. A multiplex PCR was run with 60 Vbeta primers and 13 Jbeta primers. Using immunoSEQ multiplex PCR, the repertoire was profiled, and TCRdb retains in-frame clones only, with some absent. The sample contains about 150,000 clones, about 82% of which appear only once. This specimen comes from a study of cytomegalovirus exposure and HLA in healthy donors. In the study overall: The roughly 100 million unique TCR beta sequences, from 150 million to 200 million T cells, were found by an earlier analysis. The study's early data release held 80 million to 95 million unique TCRs from HLA-typed donors. Among the 300 to 500 genotyped donors, 70% to 85% were placed in the Caucasian-associated ancestry cluster.

General observations from the study: Follow-up analysis later connected one missense variant in DCLRE1C with trimming of TCR beta V- and J-genes.

Germline loops: CDR1 LGHNA, CDR2 YNFKEQ. The CDR3 covers 16 residues. J gave up 1 base and V 4 bases, and 7 bases lay outside the gene matches. The TCR originated in a man younger than 45 in good health. Specimen: PBMCs. This chain joins TRBV4-2 and TRBJ2-7, with 10 bases that match TRBD2. In DNA form, the CDR3 reads TGTGCCAGCAGCCGGGGGAGCGGGAGGGGTTCCTACGAGCAGTACTTC. Its protein product is CASSRGSGRGSYEQYF.